This TCR beta chain was retrieved from a study of lymphopenia after photon versus proton radiotherapy. Study-wide results and caveats: Relative stability marked proton patients; photon patients lost diversity and naive cells.

V was clipped by 6 bases and J by 2 bases, with 16 bases between them. Germline CDR1 reads MNHNY; CDR2 reads SVGAGI (reference sequence). This CDR3 has 15 amino acids. As concerns this clone: Antigen unknown.

Clones were read by immunoSEQ multiplex PCR, and TCRdb kept only the in-frame ones, dropping some. The data hold about 26,000 clones, with more than 80% observed a single time. The TCR originated in a man aged 25 to 45 with gastric cancer. The sequences come from peripheral blood, collected from a patient treated with photon-based radiotherapy. The rearrangement joins TRBV6-6 to TRBJ2-5; D perhaps matches TRBD2 (5 bases). The DNA for the CDR3 is TGTGCCAGCAGGGACTTCTGGACTGAGCAAGAGACCCAGTACTTC. It specifies CASRDFWTEQETQYF.